This TCR beta chain was found in a study of post-analysis software for immune sequencing data. Findings and caveats of the study: Comparison of patients with controls showed a handful of TRBV segments more frequent in patients, TRBV5-6, TRBV5-1 and TRBV20-1 among them.

Prepared libraries of TCR beta cDNA carried unique molecular identifiers. TCRdb independently ran MiXCR on the PCR reads; one entry per CDR3 protein. The sample yields about 680,000 distinct CDR3 sequences, approximately 59% seen once. Germline lookup yields CDR1 LGHNA and CDR2 YSLEER. V trimming: 2 bases; J trimming: 8 bases; junction bases outside the gene matches: 16. There are 18 residues in the CDR3. This clonotype was counted between two and nine times. Its antigen is currently unknown. The J gene is TRBJ1-4, the V gene TRBV4-3; 8 bases are shared with TRBD1. This TCR came from a girl aged 2 to 10 with multiple sclerosis. The source material was blood. In DNA, the CDR3 is TGCGCCAGCAGCCAAAGGGGATCCTCCGACAGGGGAACGGAAAAACTGTTTTTT. It yields the protein CASSQRGSSDRGTEKLFF.